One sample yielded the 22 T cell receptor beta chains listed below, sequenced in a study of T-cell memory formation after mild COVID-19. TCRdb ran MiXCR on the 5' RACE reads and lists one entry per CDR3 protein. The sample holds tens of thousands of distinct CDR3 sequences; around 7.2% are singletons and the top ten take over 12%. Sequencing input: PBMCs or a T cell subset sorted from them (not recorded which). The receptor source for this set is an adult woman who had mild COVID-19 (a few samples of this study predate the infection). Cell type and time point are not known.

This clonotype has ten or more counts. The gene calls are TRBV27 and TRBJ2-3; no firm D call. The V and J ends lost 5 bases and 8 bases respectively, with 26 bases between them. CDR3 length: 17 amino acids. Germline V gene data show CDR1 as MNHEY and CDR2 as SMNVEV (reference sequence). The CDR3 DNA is TGTGCCAGCAGTCCCCAAAGTAGTGGGTTAGGGCCAGGTACGCAGTATTTT. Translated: CASSPQSSGLGPGTQYF.

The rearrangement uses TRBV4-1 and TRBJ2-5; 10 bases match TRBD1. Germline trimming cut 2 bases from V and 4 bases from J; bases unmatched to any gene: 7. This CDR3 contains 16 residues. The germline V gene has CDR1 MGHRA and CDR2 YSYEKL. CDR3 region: CASSQKGTGVGETQYF. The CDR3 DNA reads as TGCGCCAGCAGCCAAAAAGGGACAGGGGTGGGAGAGACCCAGTACTTC.

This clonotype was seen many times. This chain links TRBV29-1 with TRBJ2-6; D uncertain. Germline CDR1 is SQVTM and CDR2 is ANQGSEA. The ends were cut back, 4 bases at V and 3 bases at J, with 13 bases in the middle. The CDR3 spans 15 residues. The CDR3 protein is CSVAAPTIGANVLTF. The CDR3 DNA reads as TGCAGCGTTGCAGCTCCAACCATTGGGGCCAACGTCCTGACTTTC.

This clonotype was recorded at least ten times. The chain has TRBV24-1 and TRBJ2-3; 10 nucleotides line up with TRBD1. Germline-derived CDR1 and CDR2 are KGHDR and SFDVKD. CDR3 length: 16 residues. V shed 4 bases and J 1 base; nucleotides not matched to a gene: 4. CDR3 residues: CATSEPGTGGTDTQYF. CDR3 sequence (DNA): TGTGCCACCAGTGAGCCCGGGACAGGGGGCACAGATACGCAGTATTTT.

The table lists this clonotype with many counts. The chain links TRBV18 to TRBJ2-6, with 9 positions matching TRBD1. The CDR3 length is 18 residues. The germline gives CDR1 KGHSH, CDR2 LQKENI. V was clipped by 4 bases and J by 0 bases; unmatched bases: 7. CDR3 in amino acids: CASSLKTGGSSGANVLTF. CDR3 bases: TGTGCCAGCTCACTTAAGACAGGGGGAAGCTCTGGGGCCAACGTCCTGACTTTC.

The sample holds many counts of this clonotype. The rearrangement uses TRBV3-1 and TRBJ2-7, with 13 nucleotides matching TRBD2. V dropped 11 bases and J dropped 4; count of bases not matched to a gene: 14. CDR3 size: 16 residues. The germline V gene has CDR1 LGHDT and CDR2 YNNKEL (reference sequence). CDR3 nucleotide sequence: TGTGCCGTCGGGACTAGCGGGGCCCCAACTCCTTACGAGCAGTACTTC. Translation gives CAVGTSGAPTPYEQYF.

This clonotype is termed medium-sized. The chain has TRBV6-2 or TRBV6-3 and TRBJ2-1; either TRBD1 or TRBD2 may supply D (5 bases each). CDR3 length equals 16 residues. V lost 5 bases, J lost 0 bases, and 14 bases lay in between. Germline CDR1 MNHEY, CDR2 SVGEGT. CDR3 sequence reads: CASSDPGTLSYNEQFF. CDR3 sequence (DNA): TGTGCCAGCAGTGACCCCGGGACGCTCTCCTACAATGAGCAGTTCTTC.

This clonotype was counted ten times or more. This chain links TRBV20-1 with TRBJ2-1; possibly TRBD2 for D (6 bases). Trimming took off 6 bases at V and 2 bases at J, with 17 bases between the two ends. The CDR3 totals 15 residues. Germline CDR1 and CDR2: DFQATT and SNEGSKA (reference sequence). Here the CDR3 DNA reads TGCAGTGCGTGGAGGGCCGATGGGGCCTACAATGAGCAGTTCTTC. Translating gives CSAWRADGAYNEQFF.

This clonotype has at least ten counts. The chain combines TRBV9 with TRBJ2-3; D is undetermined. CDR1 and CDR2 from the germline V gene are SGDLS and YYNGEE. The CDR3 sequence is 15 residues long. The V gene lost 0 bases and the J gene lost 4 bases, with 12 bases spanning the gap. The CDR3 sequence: CASSVVGVASDTQYF. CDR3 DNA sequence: TGTGCCAGCAGCGTAGTCGGTGTCGCCTCAGATACGCAGTATTTT.

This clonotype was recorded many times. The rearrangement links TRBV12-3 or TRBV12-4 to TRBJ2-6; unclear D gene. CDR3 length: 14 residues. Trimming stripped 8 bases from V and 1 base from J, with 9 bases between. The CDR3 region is CASAGVSGANVLTF. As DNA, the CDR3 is TGTGCCAGCGCTGGTGTGTCTGGGGCCAACGTCCTGACTTTC.

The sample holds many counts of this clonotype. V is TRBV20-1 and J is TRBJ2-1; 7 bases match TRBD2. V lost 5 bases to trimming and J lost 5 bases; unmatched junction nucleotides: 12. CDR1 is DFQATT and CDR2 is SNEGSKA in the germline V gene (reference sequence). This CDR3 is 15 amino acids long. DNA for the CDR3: TGCAGTGCTGTTAAACCGGGACTACAAGACAATGAGCAGTTCTTC. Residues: CSAVKPGLQDNEQFF.

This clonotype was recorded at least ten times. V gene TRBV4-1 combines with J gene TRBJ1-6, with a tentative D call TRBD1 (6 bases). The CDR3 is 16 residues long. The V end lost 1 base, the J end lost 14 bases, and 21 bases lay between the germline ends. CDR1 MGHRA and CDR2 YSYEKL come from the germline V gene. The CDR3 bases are TGCGCCAGCAGCCAAGGTCGTGGGACCAGGGGCAGATCCCTCCACTTT. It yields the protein CASSQGRGTRGRSLHF.

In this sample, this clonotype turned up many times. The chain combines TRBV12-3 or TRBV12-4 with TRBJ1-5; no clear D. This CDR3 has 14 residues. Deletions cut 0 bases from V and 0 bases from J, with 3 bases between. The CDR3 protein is CASSLAHSNQPQHF. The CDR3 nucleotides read TGTGCCAGCAGTTTAGCCCATAGCAATCAGCCCCAGCATTTT.

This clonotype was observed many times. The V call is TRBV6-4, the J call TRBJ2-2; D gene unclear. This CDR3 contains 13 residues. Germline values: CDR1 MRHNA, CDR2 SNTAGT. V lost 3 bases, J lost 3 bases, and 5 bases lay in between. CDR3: CASSDGDTGELFF. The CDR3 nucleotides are TGTGCCAGCAGTGATGGGGACACCGGGGAGCTGTTTTTT.

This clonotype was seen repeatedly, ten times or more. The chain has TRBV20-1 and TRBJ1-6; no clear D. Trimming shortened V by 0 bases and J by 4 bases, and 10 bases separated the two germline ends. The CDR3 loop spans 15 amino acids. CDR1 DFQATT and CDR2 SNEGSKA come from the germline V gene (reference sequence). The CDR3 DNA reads TGCAGTGCTAGAGATCGGGCGTCGTATAATTCACCCCTCCACTTT. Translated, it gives CSARDRASYNSPLHF.

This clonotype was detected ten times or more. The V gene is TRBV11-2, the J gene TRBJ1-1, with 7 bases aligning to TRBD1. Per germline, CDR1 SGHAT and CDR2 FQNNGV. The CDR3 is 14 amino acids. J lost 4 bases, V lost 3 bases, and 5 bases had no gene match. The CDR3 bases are TGTGCCAGCAGCTTGACAGGGCGGAGCACTGAAGCTTTCTTT. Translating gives CASSLTGRSTEAFF. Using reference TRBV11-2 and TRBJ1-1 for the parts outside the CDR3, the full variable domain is EAGVAQSPRYKIIEKRQSVAFWCNPISGHATLYWYQQILGQGPKLLIQFQNNGVVDDSQLPKDRFSAERLKGVDSTLKIQPAKLEDSAVYLCASSLTGRSTEAFFGQGTRLTVV.

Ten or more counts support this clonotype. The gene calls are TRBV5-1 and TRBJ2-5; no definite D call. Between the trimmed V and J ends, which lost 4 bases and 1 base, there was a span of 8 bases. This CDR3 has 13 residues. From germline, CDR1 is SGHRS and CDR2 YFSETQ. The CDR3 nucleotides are TGCGCCAGCAGCCCCAGACCCCAAGAGACCCAGTACTTC. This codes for CASSPRPQETQYF.

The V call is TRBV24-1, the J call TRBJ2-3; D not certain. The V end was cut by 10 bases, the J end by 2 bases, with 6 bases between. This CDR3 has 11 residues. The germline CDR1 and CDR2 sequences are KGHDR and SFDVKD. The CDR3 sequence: CATGFTDTQYF. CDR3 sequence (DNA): TGTGCCACGGGATTCACAGATACGCAGTATTTT.

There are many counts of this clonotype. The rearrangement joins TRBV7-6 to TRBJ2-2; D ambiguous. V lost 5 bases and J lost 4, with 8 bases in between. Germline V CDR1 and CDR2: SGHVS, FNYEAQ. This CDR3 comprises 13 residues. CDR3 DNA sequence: TGTGCCAGCAGCCGCGCTAGCACCGGGGAGCTGTTTTTT. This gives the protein CASSRASTGELFF.

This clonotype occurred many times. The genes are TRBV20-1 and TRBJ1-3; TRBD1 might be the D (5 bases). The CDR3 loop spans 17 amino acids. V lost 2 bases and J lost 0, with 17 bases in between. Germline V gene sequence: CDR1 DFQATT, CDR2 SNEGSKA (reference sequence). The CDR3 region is CSARPSGREASGNTIYF. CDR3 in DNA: TGCAGTGCTAGACCCTCAGGGCGTGAAGCCTCTGGAAACACCATATATTTT.

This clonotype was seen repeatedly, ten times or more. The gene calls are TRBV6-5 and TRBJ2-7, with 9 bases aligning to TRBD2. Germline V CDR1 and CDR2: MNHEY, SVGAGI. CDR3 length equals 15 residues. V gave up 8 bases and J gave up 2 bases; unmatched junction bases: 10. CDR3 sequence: CASRRGRGGTYEQYF. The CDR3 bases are TGTGCCAGCCGTAGAGGGCGGGGGGGGACCTACGAGCAGTACTTC.

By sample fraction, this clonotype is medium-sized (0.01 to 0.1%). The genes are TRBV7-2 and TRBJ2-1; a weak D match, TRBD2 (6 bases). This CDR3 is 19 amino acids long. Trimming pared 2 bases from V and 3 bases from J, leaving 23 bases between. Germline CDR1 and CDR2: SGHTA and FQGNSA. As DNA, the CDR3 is TGTGCCAGCAGCTTAAACTCGTTCAGCGGGCGGGGCCTCTACAATGAGCAGTTCTTC. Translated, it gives CASSLNSFSGRGLYNEQFF.